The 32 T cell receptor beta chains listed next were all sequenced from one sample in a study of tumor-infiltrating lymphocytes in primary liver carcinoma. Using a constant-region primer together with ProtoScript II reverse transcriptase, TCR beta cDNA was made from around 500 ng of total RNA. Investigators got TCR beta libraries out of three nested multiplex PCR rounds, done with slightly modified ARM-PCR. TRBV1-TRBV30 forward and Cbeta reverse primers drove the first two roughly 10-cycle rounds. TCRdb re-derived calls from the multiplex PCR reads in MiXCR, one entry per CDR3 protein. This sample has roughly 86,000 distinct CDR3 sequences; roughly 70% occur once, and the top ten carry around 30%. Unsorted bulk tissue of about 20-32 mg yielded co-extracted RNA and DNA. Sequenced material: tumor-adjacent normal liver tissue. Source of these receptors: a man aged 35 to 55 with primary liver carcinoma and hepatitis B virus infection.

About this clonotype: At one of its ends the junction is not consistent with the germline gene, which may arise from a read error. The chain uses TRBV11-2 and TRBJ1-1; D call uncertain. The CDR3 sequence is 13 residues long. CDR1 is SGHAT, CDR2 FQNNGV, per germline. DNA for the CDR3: TGTGCCAGCAGAATCCCGGAGAACACTGAAGCCTTCTTT. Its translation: CASRIPENTEAFF.

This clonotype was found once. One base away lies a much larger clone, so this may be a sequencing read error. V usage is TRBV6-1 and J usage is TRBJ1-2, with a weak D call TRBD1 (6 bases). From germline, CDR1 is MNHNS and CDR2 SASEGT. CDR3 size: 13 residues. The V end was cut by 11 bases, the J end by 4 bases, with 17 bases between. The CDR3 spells CAGTQGHFYGYTF. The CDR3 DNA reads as TGTGCCGGAACACAGGGTCACTTCTATGGCTACACCTTC.

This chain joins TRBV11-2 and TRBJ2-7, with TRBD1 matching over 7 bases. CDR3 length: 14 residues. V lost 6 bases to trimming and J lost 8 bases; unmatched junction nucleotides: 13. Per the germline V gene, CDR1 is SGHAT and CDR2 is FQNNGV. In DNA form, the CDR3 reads TGTGCCAGCAGTTCAGCCGGGACAGTGTACAAGCAGTACTTC. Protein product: CASSSAGTVYKQYF.

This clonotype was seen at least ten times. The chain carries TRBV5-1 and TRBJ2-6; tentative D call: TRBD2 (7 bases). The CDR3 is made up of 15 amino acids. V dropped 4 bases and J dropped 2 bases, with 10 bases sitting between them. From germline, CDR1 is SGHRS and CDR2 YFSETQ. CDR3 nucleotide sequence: TGCGCCAGCAGCGAGGGGGGGACTGGGGCCAACGTCCTGACTTTC. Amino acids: CASSEGGTGANVLTF.

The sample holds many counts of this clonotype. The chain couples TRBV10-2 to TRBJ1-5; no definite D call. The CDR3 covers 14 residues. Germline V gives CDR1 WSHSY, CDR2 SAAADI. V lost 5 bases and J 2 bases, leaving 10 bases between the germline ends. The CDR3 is CASSFDSRNQPQHF. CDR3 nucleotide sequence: TGCGCCAGCAGTTTTGACTCGCGCAATCAGCCCCAGCATTTT.

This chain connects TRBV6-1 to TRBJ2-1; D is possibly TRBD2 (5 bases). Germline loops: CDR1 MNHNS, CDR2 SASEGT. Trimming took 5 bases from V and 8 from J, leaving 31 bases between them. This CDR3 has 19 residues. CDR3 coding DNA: TGTGCCAGCAGTAGTCCTACCGGGAAGGCCGCGGCTGGGAGCGATGAGCAGTTCTTC. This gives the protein CASSSPTGKAAAGSDEQFF.

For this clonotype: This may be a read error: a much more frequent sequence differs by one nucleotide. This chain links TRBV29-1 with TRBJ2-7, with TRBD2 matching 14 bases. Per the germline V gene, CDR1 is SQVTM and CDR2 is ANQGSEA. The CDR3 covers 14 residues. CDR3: CSVTTGTSGSEQCF. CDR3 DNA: TGCAGCGTAACCACCGGGACTAGCGGGAGTGAGCAGTGCTTC.

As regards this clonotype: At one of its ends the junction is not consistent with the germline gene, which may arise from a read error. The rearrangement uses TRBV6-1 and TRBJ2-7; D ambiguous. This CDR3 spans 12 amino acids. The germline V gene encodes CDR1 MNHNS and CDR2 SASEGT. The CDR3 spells CAGSEVPYEQYF. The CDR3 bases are TGTGCCGGCAGTGAAGTCCCCTACGAGCAGTACTTC.

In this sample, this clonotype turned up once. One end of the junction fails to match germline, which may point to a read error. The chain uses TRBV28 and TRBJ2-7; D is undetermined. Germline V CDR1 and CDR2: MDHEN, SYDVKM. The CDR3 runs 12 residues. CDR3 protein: CASSAYSYEQNF. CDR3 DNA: TGTGCCAGCAGTGCATATTCCTACGAGCAGAACTTC.

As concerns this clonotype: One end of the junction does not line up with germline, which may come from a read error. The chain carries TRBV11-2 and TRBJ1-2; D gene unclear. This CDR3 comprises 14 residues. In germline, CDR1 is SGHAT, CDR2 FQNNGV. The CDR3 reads CASSASVPNCGYTF. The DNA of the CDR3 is TGTGCCAGCAGCGCCTCGGTTCCTAACTGTGGCTACACCTTT. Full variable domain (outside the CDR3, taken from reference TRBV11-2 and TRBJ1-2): EAGVAQSPRYKIIEKRQSVAFWCNPISGHATLYWYQQILGQGPKLLIQFQNNGVVDDSQLPKDRFSAERLKGVDSTLKIQPAKLEDSAVYLCASSASVPNCGYTFGSGTRLTVV.

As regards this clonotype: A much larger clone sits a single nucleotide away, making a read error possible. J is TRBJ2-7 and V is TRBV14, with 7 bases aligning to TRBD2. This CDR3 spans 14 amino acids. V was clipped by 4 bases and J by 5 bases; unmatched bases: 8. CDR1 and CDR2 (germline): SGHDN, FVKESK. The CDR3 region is CASSPSGVRNEQYF. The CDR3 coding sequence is TGTGCCAGCAGCCCCAGCGGGGTAAGGAACGAGCAGTACTTC.

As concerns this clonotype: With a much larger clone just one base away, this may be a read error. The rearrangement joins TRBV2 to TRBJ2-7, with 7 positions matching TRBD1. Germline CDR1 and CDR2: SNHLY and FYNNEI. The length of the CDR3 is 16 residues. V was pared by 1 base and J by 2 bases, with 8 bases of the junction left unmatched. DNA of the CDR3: TGTGCCAGCAGTGAAGGGATGACAGGGTTTACCTACGAGCAGTACTTC. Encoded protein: CASSEGMTGFTYEQYF.

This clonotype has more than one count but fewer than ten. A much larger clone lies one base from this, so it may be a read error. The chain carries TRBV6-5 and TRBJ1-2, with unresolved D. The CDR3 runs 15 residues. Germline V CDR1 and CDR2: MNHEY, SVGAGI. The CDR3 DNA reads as TGTGCCAGCAGTTACTCGAGTCGGGTTTGGTCAGGCTACATCTTC. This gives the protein CASSYSSRVWSGYIF.

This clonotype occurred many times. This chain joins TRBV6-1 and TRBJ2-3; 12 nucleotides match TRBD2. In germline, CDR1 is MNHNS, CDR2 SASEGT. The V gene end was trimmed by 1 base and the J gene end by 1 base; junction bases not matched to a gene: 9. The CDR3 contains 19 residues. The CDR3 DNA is TGTGCCAGCAGTGAAGTGGAGCTAGCGGGAGGGATGGGCACAGATACGCAGTATTTT. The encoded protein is CASSEVELAGGMGTDTQYF.

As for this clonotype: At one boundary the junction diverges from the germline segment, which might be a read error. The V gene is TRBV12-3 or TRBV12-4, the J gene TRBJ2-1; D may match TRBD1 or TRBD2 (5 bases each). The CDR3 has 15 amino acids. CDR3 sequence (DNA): TGTGCCAGCAGTGCGACGGGGCAGGGATACAAAGAGCAGATCTTC. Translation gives CASSATGQGYKEQIF.

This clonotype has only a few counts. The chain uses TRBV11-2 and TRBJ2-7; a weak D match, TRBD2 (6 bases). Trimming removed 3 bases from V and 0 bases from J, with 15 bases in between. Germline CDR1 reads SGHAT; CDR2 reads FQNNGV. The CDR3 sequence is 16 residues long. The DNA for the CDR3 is TGTGCCAGCAGCTTGTACCGAGGCGGGGACTCCTACGAGCAGTACTTC. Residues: CASSLYRGGDSYEQYF. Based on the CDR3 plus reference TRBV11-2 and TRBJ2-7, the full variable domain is EAGVAQSPRYKIIEKRQSVAFWCNPISGHATLYWYQQILGQGPKLLIQFQNNGVVDDSQLPKDRFSAERLKGVDSTLKIQPAKLEDSAVYLCASSLYRGGDSYEQYFGPGTRLTVT.

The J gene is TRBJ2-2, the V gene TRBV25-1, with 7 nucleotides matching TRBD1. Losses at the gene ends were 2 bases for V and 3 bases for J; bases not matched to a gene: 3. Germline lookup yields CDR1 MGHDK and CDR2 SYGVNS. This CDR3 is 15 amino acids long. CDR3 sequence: CASSELDRDTGELFF. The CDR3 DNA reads TGTGCCAGCAGTGAACTCGACAGGGACACCGGGGAGCTGTTTTTT.

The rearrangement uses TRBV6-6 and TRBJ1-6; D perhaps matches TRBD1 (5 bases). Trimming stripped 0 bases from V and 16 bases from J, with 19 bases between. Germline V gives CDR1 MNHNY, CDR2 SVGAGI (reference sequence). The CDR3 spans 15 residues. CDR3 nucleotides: TGTGCCAGCAGTTACTCGGAGGGGATTAATTCACGACTCCACTTT. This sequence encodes CASSYSEGINSRLHF.

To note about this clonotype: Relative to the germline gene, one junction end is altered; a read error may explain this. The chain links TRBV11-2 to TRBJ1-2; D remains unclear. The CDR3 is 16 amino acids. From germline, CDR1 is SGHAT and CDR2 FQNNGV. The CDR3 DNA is TGTGCCAGCAGCTTAGGTGGTGCAGGTACCGTCTATGGCTACGCCTTC. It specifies CASSLGGAGTVYGYAF.

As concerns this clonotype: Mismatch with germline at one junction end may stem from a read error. For the CDR3, the DNA is TGCGCCGGCAGCCAAGATAGGACTAAGCCGGGGACCCAGAACTTC. It translates to CAGSQDRTKPGTQNF. V is TRBV4-1 and J is TRBJ2-5, with D maybe TRBD2 (6 bases). This CDR3 has 15 residues. Looked up from germline, CDR1 is MGHRA and CDR2 is YSYEKL.

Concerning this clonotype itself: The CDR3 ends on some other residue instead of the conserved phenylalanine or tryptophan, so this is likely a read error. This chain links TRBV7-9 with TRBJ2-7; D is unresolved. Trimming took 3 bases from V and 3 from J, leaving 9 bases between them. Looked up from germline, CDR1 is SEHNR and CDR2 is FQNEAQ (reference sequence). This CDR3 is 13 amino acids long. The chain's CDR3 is CASSFVPSYEQYI. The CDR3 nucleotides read TGTGCCAGCAGCTTTGTACCGAGCTACGAGCAGTACATC.

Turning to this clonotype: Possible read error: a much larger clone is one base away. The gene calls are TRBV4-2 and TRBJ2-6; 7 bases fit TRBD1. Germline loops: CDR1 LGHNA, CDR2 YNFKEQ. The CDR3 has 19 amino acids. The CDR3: CSSSHVAGGHISGANVLTF. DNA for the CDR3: TGTTCCAGCAGCCATGTTGCAGGGGGTCACATCTCTGGGGCCAACGTCCTGACTTTC.

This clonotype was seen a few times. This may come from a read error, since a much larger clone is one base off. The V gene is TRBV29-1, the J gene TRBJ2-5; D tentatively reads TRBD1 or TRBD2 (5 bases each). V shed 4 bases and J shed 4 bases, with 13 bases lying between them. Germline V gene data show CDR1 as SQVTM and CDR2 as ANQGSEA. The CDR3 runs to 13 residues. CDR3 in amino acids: CSVGSGGGETQYF. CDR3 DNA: TGCAGCGTTGGGTCAGGTGGGGGAGAGACCCAGTACTTC.

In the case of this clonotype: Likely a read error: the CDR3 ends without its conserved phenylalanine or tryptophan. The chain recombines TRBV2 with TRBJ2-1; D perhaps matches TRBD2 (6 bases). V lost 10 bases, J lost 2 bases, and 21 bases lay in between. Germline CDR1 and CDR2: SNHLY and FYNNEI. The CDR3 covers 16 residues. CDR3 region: CANSARTTRAYNEQFL. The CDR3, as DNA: TGTGCCAACAGCGCTAGGACTACTCGGGCCTACAATGAGCAGTTCCTC.

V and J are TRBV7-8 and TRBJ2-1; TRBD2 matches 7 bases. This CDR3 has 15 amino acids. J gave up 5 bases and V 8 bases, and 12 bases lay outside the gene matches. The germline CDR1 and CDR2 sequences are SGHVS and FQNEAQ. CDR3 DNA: TGTGCCAGCGGCAAAAGAGGACTAGTGGACAATGAGCAGTTCTTC. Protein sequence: CASGKRGLVDNEQFF.

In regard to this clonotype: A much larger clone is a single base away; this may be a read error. The CDR3: CASSYGTSGSNEQLF. CDR3 sequence (DNA): TGTGCCAGCAGTTACGGCACTAGCGGGAGCAATGAGCAGTTATTC. The V gene is TRBV6-5, the J gene TRBJ2-1; 11 bases fit TRBD2. Germline V gives CDR1 MNHEY, CDR2 SVGAGI. The CDR3 extends over 15 amino acids.

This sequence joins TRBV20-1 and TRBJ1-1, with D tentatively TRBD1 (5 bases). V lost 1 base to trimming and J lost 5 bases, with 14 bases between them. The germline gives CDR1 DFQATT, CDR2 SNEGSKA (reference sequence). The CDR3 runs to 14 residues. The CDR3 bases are TGCAGTGCTAGAGGGGGGGAGGGCGTGACTGAAGCTTTCTTT. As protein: CSARGGEGVTEAFF.

The CDR3 loop is CASSPSGTSGSSYEQYF. In DNA, the CDR3 is TGCGCCAGCAGCCCGTCCGGGACTAGCGGAAGCTCCTACGAGCAGTACTTC. V usage is TRBV4-1 and J usage is TRBJ2-7; 11 nucleotides match TRBD2. J gave up 0 bases and V 4 bases, and 8 bases lay outside the gene matches. Germline V gene sequence: CDR1 MGHRA, CDR2 YSYEKL. The CDR3 totals 17 residues.

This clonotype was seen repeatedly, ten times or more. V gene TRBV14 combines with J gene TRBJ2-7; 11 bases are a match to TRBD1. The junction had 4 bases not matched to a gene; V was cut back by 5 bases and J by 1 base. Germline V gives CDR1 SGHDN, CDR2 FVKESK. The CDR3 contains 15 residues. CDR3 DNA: TGTGCCAGCAGCAGGCGGGACAGGGGGTCCTACGAGCAGTACTTC. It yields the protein CASSRRDRGSYEQYF.

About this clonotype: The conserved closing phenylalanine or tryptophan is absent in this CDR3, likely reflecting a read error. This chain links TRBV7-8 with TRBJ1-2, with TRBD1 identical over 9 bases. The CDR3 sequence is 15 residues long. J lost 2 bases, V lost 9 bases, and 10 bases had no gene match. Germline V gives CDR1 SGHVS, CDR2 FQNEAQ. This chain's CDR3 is CASSPRTGVNYGYTI. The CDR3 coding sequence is TGTGCCAGTAGCCCTAGGACAGGGGTGAACTATGGCTACACCATC.

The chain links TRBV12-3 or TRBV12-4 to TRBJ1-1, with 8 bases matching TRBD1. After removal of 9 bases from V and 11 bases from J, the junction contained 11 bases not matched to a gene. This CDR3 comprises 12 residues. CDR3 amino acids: CASTRGDRGAFF. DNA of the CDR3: TGTGCCAGTACCCGAGGAGACAGGGGCGCTTTCTTT.

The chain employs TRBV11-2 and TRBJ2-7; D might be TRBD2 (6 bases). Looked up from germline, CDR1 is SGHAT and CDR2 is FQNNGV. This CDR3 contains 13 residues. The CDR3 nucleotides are TGTACCATCAGCTACAGCGGGCAGAACGAGCAGTACTTC. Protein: CTISYSGQNEQYF.